This entry is about one T cell receptor (beta chain). Other DNA sequences in this specimen translate into the identical CDR3. The sample originates from a study of Ad26.COV2.S vaccination and SARS-CoV-2 variants. Assay: immunoSEQ multiplex PCR; the TCRdb copy retains only in-frame clones and omits some. This table holds roughly 700,000 clones, more than 80% found once. Sample treatment: some 20 received Ad26.COV2.S at low or high dose, single or two shots; 5 received placebo; per-sample allocation not given. Collection of the samples took place on day 63 after the first injection of vaccine or placebo. This sequence originates from a person between 18 and 65 years old who received the Ad26.COV2.S COVID-19 vaccine or a placebo. The source material was peripheral blood, sampled in a trial of Ad26.COV2.S vaccine versus placebo.

Written as DNA, the CDR3 is TGTGCCTGGAGTGGGGGATCCTACGAGCAGTACTTC. Translation: CAWSGGSYEQYF. This chain connects TRBV30 to TRBJ2-7; D gene unclear. Trimming removed 1 base from V and 1 base from J, with 5 bases in between. The germline CDR1 and CDR2 sequences are GTSNPN and SVGIG (reference sequence). The CDR3 sequence is 12 residues long. Full variable domain (remainder filled in from reference TRBV30 and TRBJ2-7): SQTIHQWPATLVQPVGSPLSLECTVEGTSNPNLYWYRQAAGRGLQLLFYSVGIGQISSEVPQNLSASRPQDRQFILSSKKLLLSDSGFYLCAWSGGSYEQYFGPGTRLTVT.